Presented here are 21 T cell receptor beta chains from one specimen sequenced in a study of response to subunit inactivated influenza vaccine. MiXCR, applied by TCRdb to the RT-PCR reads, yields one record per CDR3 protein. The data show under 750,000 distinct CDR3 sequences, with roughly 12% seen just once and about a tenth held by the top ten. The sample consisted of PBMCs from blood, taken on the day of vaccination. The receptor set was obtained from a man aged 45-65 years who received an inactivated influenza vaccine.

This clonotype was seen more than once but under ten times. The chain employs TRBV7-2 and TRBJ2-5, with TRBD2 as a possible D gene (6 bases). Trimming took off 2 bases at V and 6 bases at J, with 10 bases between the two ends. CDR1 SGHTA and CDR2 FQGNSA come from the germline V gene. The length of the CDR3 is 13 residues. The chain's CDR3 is CASSLPGVKTQYF. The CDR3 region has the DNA TGTGCCAGCAGCTTACCGGGGGTGAAGACCCAGTACTTC.

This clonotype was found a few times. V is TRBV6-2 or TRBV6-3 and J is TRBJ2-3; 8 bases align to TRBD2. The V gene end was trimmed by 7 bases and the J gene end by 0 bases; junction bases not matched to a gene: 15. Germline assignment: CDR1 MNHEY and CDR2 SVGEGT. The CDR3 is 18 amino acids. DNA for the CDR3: TGTGCCAGCACCCGGAGGGCCGGACGCGGGAGGAGCACAGATACGCAGTATTTT. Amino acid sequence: CASTRRAGRGRSTDTQYF.

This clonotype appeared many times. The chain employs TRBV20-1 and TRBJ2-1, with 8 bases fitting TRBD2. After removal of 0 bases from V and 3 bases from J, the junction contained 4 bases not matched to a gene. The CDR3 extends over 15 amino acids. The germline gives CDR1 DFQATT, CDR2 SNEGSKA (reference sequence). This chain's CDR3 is CSARDLSGSYNEQFF. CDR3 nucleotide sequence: TGCAGTGCTAGAGATCTAAGCGGGAGCTACAATGAGCAGTTCTTC.

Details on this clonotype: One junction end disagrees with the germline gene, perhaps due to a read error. CDR3 nucleotides: TGTGCCAGCTGCCAAGATGGGGTCCGGGGGACCCAGTACTTC. It codes for CASCQDGVRGTQYF. The rearrangement joins TRBV14 to TRBJ2-5; a possible D gene is TRBD2 (5 bases). The CDR3 is 14 residues long. Germline V lookup: CDR1 SGHDN, CDR2 FVKESK.

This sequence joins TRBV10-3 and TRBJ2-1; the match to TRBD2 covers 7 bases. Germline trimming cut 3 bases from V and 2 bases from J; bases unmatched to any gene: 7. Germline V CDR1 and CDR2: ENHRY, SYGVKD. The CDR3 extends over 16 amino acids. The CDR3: CAISDTSADTYNEQFF. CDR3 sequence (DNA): TGTGCCATCAGTGACACTAGCGCCGATACCTACAATGAGCAGTTCTTC.

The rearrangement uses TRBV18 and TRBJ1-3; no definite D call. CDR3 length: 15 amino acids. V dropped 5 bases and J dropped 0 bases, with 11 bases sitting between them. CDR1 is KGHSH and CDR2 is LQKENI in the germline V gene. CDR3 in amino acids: CASSSPLYSGNTIYF. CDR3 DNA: TGTGCCAGCTCAAGTCCGCTATACTCTGGAAACACCATATATTTT.

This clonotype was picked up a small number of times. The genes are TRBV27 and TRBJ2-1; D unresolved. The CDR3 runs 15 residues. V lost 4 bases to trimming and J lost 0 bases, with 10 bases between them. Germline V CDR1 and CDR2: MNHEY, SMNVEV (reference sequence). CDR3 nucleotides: TGTGCCAGCAGTTGGTCGCTTAGCTCCTACAATGAGCAGTTCTTC. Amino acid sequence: CASSWSLSSYNEQFF.

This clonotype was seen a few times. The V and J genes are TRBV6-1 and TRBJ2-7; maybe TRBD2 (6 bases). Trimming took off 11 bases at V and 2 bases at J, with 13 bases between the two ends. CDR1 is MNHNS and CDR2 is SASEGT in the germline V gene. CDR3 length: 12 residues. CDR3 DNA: TGTGCCGGAGGGACCGGGACCTACGAGCAGTACTTC. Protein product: CAGGTGTYEQYF.

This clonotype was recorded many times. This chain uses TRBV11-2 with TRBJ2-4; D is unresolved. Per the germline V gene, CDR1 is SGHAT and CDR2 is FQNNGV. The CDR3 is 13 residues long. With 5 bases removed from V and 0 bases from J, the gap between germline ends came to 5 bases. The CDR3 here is CASSPLAKNIQYF. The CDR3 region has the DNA TGTGCCAGCAGCCCCTTAGCCAAAAACATTCAGTACTTC.

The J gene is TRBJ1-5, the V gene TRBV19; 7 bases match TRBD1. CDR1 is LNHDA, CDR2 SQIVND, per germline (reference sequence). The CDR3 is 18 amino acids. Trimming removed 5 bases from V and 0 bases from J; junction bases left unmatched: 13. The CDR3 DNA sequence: TGTGCCAGTAGTGGGGAACAGGGGTTGCCGCATAGCAATCAGCCCCAGCATTTT. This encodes CASSGEQGLPHSNQPQHF.

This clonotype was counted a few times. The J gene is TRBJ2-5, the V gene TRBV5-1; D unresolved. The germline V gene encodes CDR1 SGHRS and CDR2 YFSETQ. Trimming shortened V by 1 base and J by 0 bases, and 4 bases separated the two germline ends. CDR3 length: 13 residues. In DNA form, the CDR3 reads TGCGCCAGCAGCTTGAAGGACCAAGAGACCCAGTACTTC. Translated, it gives CASSLKDQETQYF.

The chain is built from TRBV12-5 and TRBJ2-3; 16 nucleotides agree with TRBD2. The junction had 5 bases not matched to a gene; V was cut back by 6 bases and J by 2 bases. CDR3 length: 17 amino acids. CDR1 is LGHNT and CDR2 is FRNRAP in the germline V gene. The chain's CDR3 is CASGAGLAGGITDTQYF. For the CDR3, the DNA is TGTGCTAGTGGCGCGGGACTAGCGGGAGGGATCACAGATACGCAGTATTTT.

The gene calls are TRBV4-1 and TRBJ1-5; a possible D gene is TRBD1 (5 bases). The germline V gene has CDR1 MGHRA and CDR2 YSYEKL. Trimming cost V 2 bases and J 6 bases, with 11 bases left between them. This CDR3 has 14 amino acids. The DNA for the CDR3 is TGCGCCAGCAGCCAACCGGGACGGATTCAGCCCCAGCATTTT. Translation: CASSQPGRIQPQHF.

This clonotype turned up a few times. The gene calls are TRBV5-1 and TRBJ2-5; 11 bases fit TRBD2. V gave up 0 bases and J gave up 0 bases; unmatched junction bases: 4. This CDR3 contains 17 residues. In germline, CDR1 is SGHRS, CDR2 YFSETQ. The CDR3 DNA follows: TGCGCCAGCAGCTTGGCCGCGACTAGCGGGGACCAAGAGACCCAGTACTTC. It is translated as CASSLAATSGDQETQYF. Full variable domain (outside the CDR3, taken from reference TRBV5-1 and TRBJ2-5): KAGVTQTPRYLIKTRGQQVTLSCSPISGHRSVSWYQQTPGQGLQFLFEYFSETQRNKGNFPGRFSGRQFSNSRSEMNVSTLELGDSALYLCASSLAATSGDQETQYFGPGTRLLVL.

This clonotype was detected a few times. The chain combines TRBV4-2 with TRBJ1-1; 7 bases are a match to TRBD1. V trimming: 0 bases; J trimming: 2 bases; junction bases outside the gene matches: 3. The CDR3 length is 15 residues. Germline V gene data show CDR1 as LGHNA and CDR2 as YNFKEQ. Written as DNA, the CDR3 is TGTGCCAGCAGCCAAGACGGGACAGTTAACACTGAAGCTTTCTTT. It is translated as CASSQDGTVNTEAFF.

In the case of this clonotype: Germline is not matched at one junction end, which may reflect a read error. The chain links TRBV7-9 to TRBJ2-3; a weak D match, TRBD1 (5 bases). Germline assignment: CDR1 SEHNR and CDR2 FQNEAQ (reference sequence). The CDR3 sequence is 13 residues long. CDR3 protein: CASSLAITGTQYF. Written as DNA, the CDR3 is TGTGCCAGCAGCTTAGCGATCACAGGTACGCAGTATTTT.

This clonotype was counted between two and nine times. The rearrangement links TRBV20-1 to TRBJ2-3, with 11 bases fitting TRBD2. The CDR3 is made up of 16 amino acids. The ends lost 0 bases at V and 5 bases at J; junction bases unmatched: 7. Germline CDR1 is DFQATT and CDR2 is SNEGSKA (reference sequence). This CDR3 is CSARDGLAGGQDTQYF. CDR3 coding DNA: TGCAGTGCTAGAGATGGGCTAGCGGGAGGACAAGATACGCAGTATTTT.

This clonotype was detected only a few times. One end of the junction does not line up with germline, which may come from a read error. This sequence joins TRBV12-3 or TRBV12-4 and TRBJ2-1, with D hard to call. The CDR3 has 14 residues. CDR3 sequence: CASSLGSPSDEQFF. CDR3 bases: TGTGCCAGCAGCTTAGGGTCCCCGTCCGATGAGCAGTTCTTC.

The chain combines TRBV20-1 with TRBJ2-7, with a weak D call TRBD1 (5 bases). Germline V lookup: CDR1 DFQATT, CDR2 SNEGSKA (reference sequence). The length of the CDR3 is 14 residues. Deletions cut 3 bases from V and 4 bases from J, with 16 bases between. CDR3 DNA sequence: TGCAGTGCTAGTCGGCAGGGTTTGCCGTACGAGCAGTACTTC. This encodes CSASRQGLPYEQYF.

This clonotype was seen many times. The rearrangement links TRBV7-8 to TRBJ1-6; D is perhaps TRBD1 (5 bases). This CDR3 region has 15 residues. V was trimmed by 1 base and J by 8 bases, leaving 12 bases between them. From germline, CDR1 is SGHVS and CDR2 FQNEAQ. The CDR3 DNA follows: TGTGCCAGCAGCTTAGGTGGCAGGGTCTATTCACCCCTCCACTTT. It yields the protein CASSLGGRVYSPLHF.

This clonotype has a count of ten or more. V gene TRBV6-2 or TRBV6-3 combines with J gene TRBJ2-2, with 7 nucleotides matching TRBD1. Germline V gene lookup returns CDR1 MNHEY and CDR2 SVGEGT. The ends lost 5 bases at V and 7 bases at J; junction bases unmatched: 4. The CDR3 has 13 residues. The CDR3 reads CASSKDRVGELFF. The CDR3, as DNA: TGTGCCAGCAGTAAAGACAGGGTCGGGGAGCTGTTTTTT.